The sequence of this T cell receptor (beta chain) was determined in a study of OX40 agonist ivuxolimab in advanced cancers. Profiling relied on immunoSEQ multiplex PCR, and the TCRdb table lists in-frame clones only, not all of them. The sample yields around 80,000 clones, less than 90% seen once. Blood sampling took place at baseline, cycle 4 day 1, and cycle 7 day 1. Per germline, CDR1 MNHEY and CDR2 SVGAGI. The CDR3 has 13 residues. V trimming: 5 bases; J trimming: 5 bases; junction bases outside the gene matches: 6. The TCR originated in an adult with an advanced solid tumor such as melanoma, head and neck, liver or kidney cancer. V is TRBV6-5 and J is TRBJ2-7; 7 nucleotides agree with TRBD1. The input for sequencing was CD4+ or CD8+ T cells sorted from blood, taken in a trial of the OX40 agonist ivuxolimab. As DNA, the CDR3 is TGTGCCAGCAGTGCCTTTAGGGGGCACGAGCAGTACTTC. Encoded protein: CASSAFRGHEQYF.